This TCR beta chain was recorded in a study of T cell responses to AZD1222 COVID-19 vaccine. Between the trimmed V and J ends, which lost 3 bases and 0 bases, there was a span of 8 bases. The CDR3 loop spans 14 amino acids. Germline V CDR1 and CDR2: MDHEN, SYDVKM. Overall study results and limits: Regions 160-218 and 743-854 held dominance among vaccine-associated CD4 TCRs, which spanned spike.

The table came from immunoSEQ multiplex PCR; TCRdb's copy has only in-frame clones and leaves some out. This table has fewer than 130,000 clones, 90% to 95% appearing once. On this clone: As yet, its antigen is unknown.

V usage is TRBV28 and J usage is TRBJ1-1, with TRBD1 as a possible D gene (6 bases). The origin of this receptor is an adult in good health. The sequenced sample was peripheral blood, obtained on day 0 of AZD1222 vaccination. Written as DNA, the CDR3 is TGTGCCAGCAGTTTGGACAGCTTGAACACTGAAGCTTTCTTT. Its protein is CASSLDSLNTEAFF.